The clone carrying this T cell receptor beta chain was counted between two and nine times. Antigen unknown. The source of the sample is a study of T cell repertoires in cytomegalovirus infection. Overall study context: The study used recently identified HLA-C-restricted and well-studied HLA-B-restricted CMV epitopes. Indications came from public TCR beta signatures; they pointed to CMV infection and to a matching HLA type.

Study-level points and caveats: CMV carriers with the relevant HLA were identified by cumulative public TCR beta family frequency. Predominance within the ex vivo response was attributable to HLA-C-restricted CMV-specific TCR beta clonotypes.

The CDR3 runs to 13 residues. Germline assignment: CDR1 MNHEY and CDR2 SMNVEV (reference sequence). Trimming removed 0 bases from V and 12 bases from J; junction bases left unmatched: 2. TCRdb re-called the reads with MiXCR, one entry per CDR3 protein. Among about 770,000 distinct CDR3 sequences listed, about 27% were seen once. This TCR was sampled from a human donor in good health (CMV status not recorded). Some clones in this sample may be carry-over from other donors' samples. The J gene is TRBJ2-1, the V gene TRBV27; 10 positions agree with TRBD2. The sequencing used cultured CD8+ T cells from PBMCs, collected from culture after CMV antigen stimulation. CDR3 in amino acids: CASSLSASGGQFF. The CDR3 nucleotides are TGTGCCAGCAGTTTATCCGCTAGCGGGGGGCAGTTCTTC.